These 30 T cell receptor beta chains originate from one sample sequenced in a study of CD8 T cells in ankylosing spondylitis. TCRdb used MiXCR to reprocess the 5' RACE reads, holding one entry per CDR3 protein. The repertoire holds about 390,000 distinct CDR3 sequences, with around 20% as singletons. Broader study findings: A TCR beta motif of 7 to 9 highly homologous variants seemed to mark ankylosing spondylitis blood.

Their antigens are not known. Source material: blood, either unsorted or a sorted T cell fraction (not recorded which). Every receptor here comes from a male donor with ankylosing spondylitis.

Many counts were recorded for this clonotype. The genes are TRBV29-1 and TRBJ2-1; 12 nucleotides match TRBD2. There are 14 residues in the CDR3. Germline V gene lookup returns CDR1 SQVTM and CDR2 ANQGSEA. The J segment lost 4 bases and the V segment lost 6 bases, leaving 4 bases of the junction unmatched. The CDR3 is CSVETSGSYNEQFF. In DNA form, the CDR3 reads TGCAGCGTAGAGACTAGCGGGAGTTACAATGAGCAGTTCTTC.

The chain combines TRBV2 with TRBJ2-2; D possibly corresponds to TRBD2 (6 bases). The CDR3 contains 15 residues. The germline V gene has CDR1 SNHLY and CDR2 FYNNEI. V lost 2 bases to trimming and J lost 3 bases, with 10 bases between them. CDR3 coding DNA: TGTGCCAGCAGTGAACTCGGGAGCGACACCGGGGAGCTGTTTTTT. This sequence encodes CASSELGSDTGELFF.

V gene TRBV29-1 combines with J gene TRBJ2-3; D call uncertain. Germline V CDR1 and CDR2: SQVTM, ANQGSEA. The CDR3 consists of 12 residues. V shed 5 bases and J shed 2 bases, with 8 bases lying between them. CDR3 DNA sequence: TGCAGCGTTTTCACCAACACAGATACGCAGTATTTT. The encoded protein is CSVFTNTDTQYF.

The CDR3 is CAITQPGQASNEQFF. The CDR3, as DNA: TGTGCCATCACCCAACCTGGGCAGGCGAGCAATGAGCAGTTCTTC. This chain links TRBV10-3 with TRBJ2-1; no clear D. With 7 bases removed from V and 6 bases from J, the gap between germline ends came to 19 bases. CDR3 length: 15 amino acids. Germline values: CDR1 ENHRY, CDR2 SYGVKD.

The V call is TRBV6-1, the J call TRBJ2-6; D is unclear. The V end was cut by 8 bases, the J end by 0 bases, with 14 bases between. The CDR3 runs to 16 residues. Germline V CDR1 and CDR2: MNHNS, SASEGT. This CDR3 reads CASSRWSASGANVLTF. CDR3 coding DNA: TGTGCCAGCTCTCGGTGGTCCGCCTCTGGGGCCAACGTCCTGACTTTC.

The V and J genes are TRBV10-3 and TRBJ2-2, with TRBD2 identical over 7 bases. The V gene's germline CDR1 is ENHRY and CDR2 SYGVKD. The CDR3 is 17 residues long. Unmatched junction bases numbered 8, after V lost 0 bases and J lost 4 bases. The CDR3 nucleotides read TGTGCCATCAGTGAGTCGATGGCGGGAGAGGGCACCGGGGAGCTGTTTTTT. As protein: CAISESMAGEGTGELFF.

This chain connects TRBV11-2 to TRBJ1-1, with D possibly TRBD1 on 5 matching bases. The CDR3 totals 14 residues. Trimming removed 5 bases at V and 4 bases at J, with 14 bases between. Per the germline V gene, CDR1 is SGHAT and CDR2 is FQNNGV. CDR3 in amino acids: CASSLRQIGTEAFF. In DNA, the CDR3 is TGTGCCAGCAGCCTAAGACAGATTGGCACTGAAGCTTTCTTT.

This clonotype occurred many times. This chain joins TRBV29-1 and TRBJ2-1, with D uncertain. V was clipped by 2 bases and J by 3 bases, with 5 bases between them. The CDR3 has 12 residues. The V gene's germline CDR1 is SQVTM and CDR2 ANQGSEA. The DNA of the CDR3 is TGCAGCGTTGAAACTGGCTACAATGAGCAGTTCTTC. This codes for CSVETGYNEQFF.

This clonotype was detected many times. The CDR3 sequence is CAIGAGGDTGELFF. The DNA for the CDR3 is TGTGCCATCGGTGCGGGAGGGGACACCGGGGAGCTGTTTTTT. This sequence joins TRBV10-3 and TRBJ2-2, with 9 positions matching TRBD2. The CDR3 spans 14 residues. V trimming: 8 bases; J trimming: 3 bases; junction bases outside the gene matches: 4. Germline assignment: CDR1 ENHRY and CDR2 SYGVKD.

This chain uses TRBV12-3 or TRBV12-4 with TRBJ2-2; TRBD1 matches at 7 bases. The junction had 8 bases not matched to a gene; V was cut back by 6 bases and J by 4 bases. CDR3 length: 15 residues. The CDR3 region has the DNA TGTGCCAGCAGCCGACAGGGCAGGTCCACCGGGGAGCTGTTTTTT. This sequence encodes CASSRQGRSTGELFF.

In this sample, this clonotype turned up many times. The V gene is TRBV29-1, the J gene TRBJ2-1; D gene unclear. Germline loops: CDR1 SQVTM, CDR2 ANQGSEA. The CDR3 consists of 12 residues. Trimming pared 5 bases from V and 7 bases from J, leaving 12 bases between. The CDR3 reads CSVSVVVNEQFF. In DNA, the CDR3 is TGCAGCGTTTCCGTCGTAGTGAATGAGCAGTTCTTC.

This clonotype was counted between two and nine times. The chain is built from TRBV28 and TRBJ1-4; 8 bases line up with TRBD1. The junction had 13 bases not matched to a gene; V was cut back by 8 bases and J by 8 bases. The CDR3 is made up of 15 amino acids. Per germline, CDR1 MDHEN and CDR2 SYDVKM. The CDR3 reads CASLSPTAGGEKLFF. In DNA form, the CDR3 reads TGTGCCAGCTTGTCTCCGACGGCAGGGGGCGAAAAACTGTTTTTT.

The table lists this clonotype with a few counts. This chain uses TRBV2 with TRBJ2-1; D may match TRBD1 or TRBD2 (5 bases each). Per germline, CDR1 SNHLY and CDR2 FYNNEI. Trimming removed 1 base from V and 9 bases from J, with 13 bases in between. The CDR3 runs to 14 residues. The CDR3 region has the DNA TGTGCCAGCAGTGAAGGTAGGGGTGGGGGTGAGCAGTTCTTC. This encodes CASSEGRGGGEQFF. The full variable domain, its missing parts supplied by reference TRBV2 and TRBJ2-1, is EPEVTQTPSHQVTQMGQEVILRCVPISNHLYFYWYRQILGQKVEFLVSFYNNEISEKSEIFDDQFSVERPDGSNFTLKIRSTKLEDSAMYFCASSEGRGGGEQFFGPGTRLTVL.

This rearrangement joins TRBV20-1 to TRBJ1-5; TRBD1 aligns across 7 bases. With V trimmed by 5 bases and J by 0 bases, 4 bases remained unmatched. The CDR3 is 14 amino acids. Looked up from germline, CDR1 is DFQATT and CDR2 is SNEGSKA (reference sequence). The CDR3 protein is CSARDSNSNQPQHF. In DNA form, the CDR3 reads TGCAGTGCTCGGGACAGCAATAGCAATCAGCCCCAGCATTTT.

The chain couples TRBV5-5 to TRBJ2-1, with 7 positions matching TRBD1. V trimming: 3 bases; J trimming: 4 bases; junction bases outside the gene matches: 7. Germline assignment: CDR1 SGHKS and CDR2 YYEKEE (reference sequence). This CDR3 is 15 amino acids long. CDR3 bases: TGTGCCAGCAGCTCCCCGGGACAGAGTTACAATGAGCAGTTCTTC. Translating it yields CASSSPGQSYNEQFF.

The genes are TRBV9 and TRBJ2-1; no clear D gene. Germline V gene lookup returns CDR1 SGDLS and CDR2 YYNGEE. V gave up 2 bases and J gave up 0 bases, with 9 bases separating them. The CDR3 loop spans 15 amino acids. The CDR3 loop reads CASSVFSSSYNEQFF. CDR3 DNA sequence: TGTGCCAGCAGCGTTTTTTCGAGCTCCTACAATGAGCAGTTCTTC.

This chain joins TRBV5-1 and TRBJ2-7; D is undetermined. CDR3 length: 16 amino acids. The V gene lost 0 bases and the J gene lost 4 bases, with 17 bases spanning the gap. Germline V gene lookup returns CDR1 SGHRS and CDR2 YFSETQ. The CDR3: CASSLAADPPIYEQYF. CDR3 DNA sequence: TGCGCCAGCAGCTTGGCCGCAGACCCACCAATTTACGAGCAGTACTTC.

The chain carries TRBV29-1 and TRBJ2-2; D not resolved. From germline, CDR1 is SQVTM and CDR2 ANQGSEA. There are 13 residues in the CDR3. Trimming removed 4 bases from V and 8 bases from J, with 14 bases in between. The CDR3 reads CSVAPGSYGELFF. The CDR3 bases are TGCAGCGTTGCGCCGGGCTCTTATGGGGAGCTGTTTTTT.

Only a few counts were recorded for this clonotype. The genes are TRBV20-1 and TRBJ2-1, with 12 bases that match TRBD2. The CDR3 is 16 amino acids. Germline V CDR1 and CDR2: DFQATT, SNEGSKA (reference sequence). The J segment lost 7 bases and the V segment lost 2 bases, leaving 9 bases of the junction unmatched. The CDR3 region has the DNA TGCAGTGCTAGATTTACCCTAGCGGGAGGGGGTAATGAGCAGTTCTTC. Translation: CSARFTLAGGGNEQFF.

The DNA of the CDR3 is TGTGCCATCAGTGAGGGACGGGGAGGTCAGCCCCAGCATTTT. Translating it yields CAISEGRGGQPQHF. The chain carries TRBV10-3 and TRBJ1-5; D remains unclear. From germline, CDR1 is ENHRY and CDR2 SYGVKD. The CDR3 length is 14 residues. Trimming left V 2 bases short and J 6 bases short, with 11 bases between.

The chain couples TRBV11-3 to TRBJ2-2, with 7 nucleotides matching TRBD1. CDR3 length: 13 amino acids. Germline loops: CDR1 SGHNT, CDR2 YENEEA. Trimming took 5 bases from V and 7 from J; bases not matched to a gene: 4. The CDR3 reads CASSRGRVGELFF. CDR3 DNA sequence: TGTGCCAGCAGCAGGGGGCGGGTCGGGGAGCTGTTTTTT.

In its sample, this clonotype was seen a few times. The genes are TRBV28 and TRBJ2-1; possible D gene TRBD1, 5 bases. This CDR3 has 13 amino acids. V was pared by 6 bases and J by 0 bases, with 6 bases between. Germline V gives CDR1 MDHEN, CDR2 SYDVKM. CDR3 sequence reads: CASSRVSYNEQFF. CDR3 coding DNA: TGTGCCAGCAGCAGGGTCTCCTACAATGAGCAGTTCTTC.

This clonotype was counted a few times. V usage is TRBV16 and J usage is TRBJ2-7, with 11 bases lining up with TRBD1. CDR1 is KGHSY and CDR2 is FQNENV in the germline V gene. This CDR3 has 17 amino acids. After removal of 0 bases from V and 13 bases from J, the junction contained 17 bases not matched to a gene. The CDR3 here is CASSQSISVPGQGDLYF. The CDR3 region has the DNA TGTGCCAGCAGCCAATCTATTAGCGTGCCGGGACAGGGGGATTTATACTTC.

This clonotype was detected only a few times. This rearrangement joins TRBV6-5 to TRBJ2-3, with 10 bases fitting TRBD2. Germline CDR1 is MNHEY and CDR2 is SVGAGI. The CDR3 runs 14 residues. V was pared by 6 bases and J by 6 bases, with 6 bases of the junction left unmatched. DNA for the CDR3: TGTGCCAGCAGATTAACTAGCGGGGCGGATACGCAGTATTTT. This gives the protein CASRLTSGADTQYF.

In this sample, this clonotype turned up a few times. This chain links TRBV5-1 with TRBJ2-5; perhaps TRBD2 as D (7 bases). The CDR3 is 16 residues long. With 0 bases removed from V and 3 bases from J, the gap between germline ends came to 15 bases. Germline CDR1 reads SGHRS; CDR2 reads YFSETQ. CDR3 bases: TGCGCCAGCAGCTTGGGGGGGGCGGCGGGAGAAGAGACCCAGTACTTC. As protein: CASSLGGAAGEETQYF. Full variable domain (outside the CDR3, taken from reference TRBV5-1 and TRBJ2-5): KAGVTQTPRYLIKTRGQQVTLSCSPISGHRSVSWYQQTPGQGLQFLFEYFSETQRNKGNFPGRFSGRQFSNSRSEMNVSTLELGDSALYLCASSLGGAAGEETQYFGPGTRLLVL.

The rearrangement joins TRBV6-5 to TRBJ2-3; 7 bases map to TRBD2. The CDR3 is 15 residues long. V was pared by 0 bases and J by 4 bases, with 4 bases of the junction left unmatched. CDR1 is MNHEY, CDR2 SVGAGI, per germline. CDR3 in amino acids: CASSYSAGLADTQYF. In DNA form, the CDR3 reads TGTGCCAGCAGTTACTCAGCGGGACTCGCAGATACGCAGTATTTT.

This clonotype was counted between two and nine times. The J gene is TRBJ1-1, the V gene TRBV6-2 or TRBV6-3; D unresolved. CDR1 MNHEY and CDR2 SVGEGT come from the germline V gene. V dropped 2 bases and J dropped 0 bases, with 13 bases sitting between them. There are 16 residues in the CDR3. CDR3 coding DNA: TGTGCCAGCAGTTACGAGGCAGGTGCCATGAACACTGAAGCTTTCTTT. Translated, it gives CASSYEAGAMNTEAFF.

At least ten counts were recorded for this clonotype. This chain uses TRBV7-2 with TRBJ2-2, with 10 positions matching TRBD2. There are 19 residues in the CDR3. Trimming took 5 bases from V and 3 from J; bases not matched to a gene: 15. Looked up from germline, CDR1 is SGHTA and CDR2 is FQGNSA. The CDR3 is CASSASILSGRAYTGELFF. The CDR3 nucleotides are TGTGCCAGCAGCGCCTCGATCTTAAGCGGGAGGGCCTACACCGGGGAGCTGTTTTTT.

This clonotype was found a few times. CDR3 protein: CASSPRPSEKLFF. The DNA of the CDR3 is TGTGCCAGCAGTCCCCGGCCAAGCGAAAAACTGTTTTTT. This chain uses TRBV27 with TRBJ1-4; no clear D. CDR1 MNHEY and CDR2 SMNVEV come from the germline V gene (reference sequence). This CDR3 has 13 residues. The V end was cut by 5 bases, the J end by 8 bases, with 12 bases between.

This chain uses TRBV6-1 with TRBJ1-1; 9 bases are shared with TRBD1. In germline, CDR1 is MNHNS, CDR2 SASEGT. V shed 5 bases and J 8 bases; nucleotides not matched to a gene: 12. The CDR3 contains 15 residues. The CDR3 reads CASSPMTGGKGEAFF. CDR3 bases: TGTGCCAGCAGTCCGATGACAGGGGGAAAAGGGGAAGCTTTCTTT.